This TCR beta chain was identified during a study of vaccination and CD4 T cells after COVID-19. Background on the study: Sampling post-COVID took place a median approximately 100 days after diagnosis (range 35 to 161). The stimulating agents, overlapping spike peptides, came from SARS-CoV-2, HCoV-NL63, HCoV-OC43 and HCoV-229E. Whole-study findings and limits: Convalescent patients had 304 of 307 vaccine-specific clones showing spike mono-reactivity.

With 6 bases removed from V and 2 bases from J, the gap between germline ends came to 13 bases. Germline V gene data show CDR1 as SNHLY and CDR2 as FYNNEI. The CDR3 spans 15 residues. This sample's treatment: approximately nine-day PBMC culture with coronavirus spike peptide pools or control peptides (ViraFEST assay). Two million PBMCs went into each well for culture with approximately 9.4 IU/ml IL-2 and around 10 ug/ml peptide pools. In the case of this clonotype: Its antigen is unidentified.

Cultured CD4+ T cells had their DNA profiled by the Oncomine TCR Beta short-read assay. Each CDR3 protein gets one entry after TCRdb re-called the PCR reads with MiXCR. The top ten hold roughly 7.3% of the sample, which has approximately 16,000 distinct CDR3 sequences, about 43% seen once. The chain couples TRBV2 to TRBJ2-2; D is tentatively TRBD1 or TRBD2 (6 bases each). The sequencing here drew on CD4+ T cells from blood, cultured in vitro, taken after SARS-CoV-2 vaccination. The TCR was taken from a human donor who had recovered from COVID-19. CDR3 coding DNA: TGTGCCAGCAGGGGCCAGGGGACTAACACCGGGGAGCTGTTTTTT. This gives the protein CASRGQGTNTGELFF.